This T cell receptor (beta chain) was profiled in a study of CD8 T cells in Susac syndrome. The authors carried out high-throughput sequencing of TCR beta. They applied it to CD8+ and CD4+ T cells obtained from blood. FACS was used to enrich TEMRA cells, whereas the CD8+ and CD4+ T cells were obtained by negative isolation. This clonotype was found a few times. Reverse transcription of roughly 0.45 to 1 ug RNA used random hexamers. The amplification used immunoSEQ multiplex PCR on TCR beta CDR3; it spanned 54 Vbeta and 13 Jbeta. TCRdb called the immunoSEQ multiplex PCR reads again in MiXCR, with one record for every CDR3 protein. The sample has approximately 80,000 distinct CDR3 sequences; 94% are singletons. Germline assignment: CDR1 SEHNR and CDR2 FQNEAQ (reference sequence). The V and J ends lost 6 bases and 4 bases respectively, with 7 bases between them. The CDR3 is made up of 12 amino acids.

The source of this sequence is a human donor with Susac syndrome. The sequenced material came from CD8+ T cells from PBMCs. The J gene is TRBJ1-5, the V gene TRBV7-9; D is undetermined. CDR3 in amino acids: CASSLGNQPQHF. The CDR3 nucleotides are TGTGCCAGCAGTTTGGGTAATCAGCCCCAGCATTTT. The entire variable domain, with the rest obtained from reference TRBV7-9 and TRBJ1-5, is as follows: DTGVSQNPRHKITKRGQNVTFRCDPISEHNRLYWYRQTLGQGPEFLTYFQNEAQLEKSRLLSDRFSAERPKGSFSTLEIQRTEQGDSAMYLCASSLGNQPQHFGDGTRLSIL.